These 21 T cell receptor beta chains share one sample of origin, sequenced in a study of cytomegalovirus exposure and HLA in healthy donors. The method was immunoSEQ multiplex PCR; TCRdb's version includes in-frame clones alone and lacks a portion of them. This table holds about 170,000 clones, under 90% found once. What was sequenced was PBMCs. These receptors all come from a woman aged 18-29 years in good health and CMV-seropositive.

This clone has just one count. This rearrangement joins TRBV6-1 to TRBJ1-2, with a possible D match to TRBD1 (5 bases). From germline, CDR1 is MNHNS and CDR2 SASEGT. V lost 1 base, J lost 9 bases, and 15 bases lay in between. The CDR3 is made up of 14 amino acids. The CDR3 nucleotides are TGTGCCAGCAGTGAAGGGCCGGCAGGGAAGAGCTACACCTTC. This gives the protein CASSEGPAGKSYTF.

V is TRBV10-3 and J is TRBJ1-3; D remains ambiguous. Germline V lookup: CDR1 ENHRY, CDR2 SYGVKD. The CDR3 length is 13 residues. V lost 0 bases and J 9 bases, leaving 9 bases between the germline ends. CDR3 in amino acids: CAISESGPGTIYF. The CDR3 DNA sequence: TGTGCCATCAGTGAGTCGGGTCCAGGCACCATATATTTT.

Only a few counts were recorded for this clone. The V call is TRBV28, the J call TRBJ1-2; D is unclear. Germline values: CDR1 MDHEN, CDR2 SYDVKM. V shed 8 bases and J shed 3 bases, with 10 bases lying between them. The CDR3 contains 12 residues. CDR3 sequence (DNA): TGTGCCAGCCTTCGCGGGGACTATGGCTACACCTTC. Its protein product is CASLRGDYGYTF.

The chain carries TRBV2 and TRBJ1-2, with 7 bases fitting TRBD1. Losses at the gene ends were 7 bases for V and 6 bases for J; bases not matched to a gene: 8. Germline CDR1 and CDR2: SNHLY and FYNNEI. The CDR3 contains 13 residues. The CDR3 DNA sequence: TGTGCCAGCAACGAGAGGGGGCGCGATGGCTACACCTTC. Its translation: CASNERGRDGYTF.

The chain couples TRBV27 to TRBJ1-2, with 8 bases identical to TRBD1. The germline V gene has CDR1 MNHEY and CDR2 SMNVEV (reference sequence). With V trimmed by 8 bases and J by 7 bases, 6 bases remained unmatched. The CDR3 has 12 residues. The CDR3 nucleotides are TGTGCCAGCTCCGACAGGGGACTTGGCTACACCTTC. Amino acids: CASSDRGLGYTF.

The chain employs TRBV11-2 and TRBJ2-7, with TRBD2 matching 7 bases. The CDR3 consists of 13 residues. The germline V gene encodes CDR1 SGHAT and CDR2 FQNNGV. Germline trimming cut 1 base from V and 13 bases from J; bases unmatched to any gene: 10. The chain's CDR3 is CASSLGGAGRLYF. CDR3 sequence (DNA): TGTGCCAGCAGCTTAGGCGGAGCGGGGCGACTATACTTC.

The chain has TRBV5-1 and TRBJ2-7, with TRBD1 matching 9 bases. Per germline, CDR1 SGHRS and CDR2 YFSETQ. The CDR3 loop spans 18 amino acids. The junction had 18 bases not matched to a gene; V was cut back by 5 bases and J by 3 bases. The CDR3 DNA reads TGCGCCAGCAGTACAGGGGGCTCTGGGCTAGCGGATATCTACGAGCAGTACTTC. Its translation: CASSTGGSGLADIYEQYF.

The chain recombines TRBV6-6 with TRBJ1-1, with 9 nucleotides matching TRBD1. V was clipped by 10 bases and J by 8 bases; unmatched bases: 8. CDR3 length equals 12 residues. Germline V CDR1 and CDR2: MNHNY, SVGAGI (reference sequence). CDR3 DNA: TGTGCCACGGGGGGGACAGGGCCCGAAGCTTTCTTT. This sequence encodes CATGGTGPEAFF.

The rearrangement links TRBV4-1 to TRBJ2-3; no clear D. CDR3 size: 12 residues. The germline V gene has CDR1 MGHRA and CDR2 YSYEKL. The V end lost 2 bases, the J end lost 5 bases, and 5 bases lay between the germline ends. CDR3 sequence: CASSQHRDTQYF. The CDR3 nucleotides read TGCGCCAGCAGCCAACACAGAGATACGCAGTATTTT.

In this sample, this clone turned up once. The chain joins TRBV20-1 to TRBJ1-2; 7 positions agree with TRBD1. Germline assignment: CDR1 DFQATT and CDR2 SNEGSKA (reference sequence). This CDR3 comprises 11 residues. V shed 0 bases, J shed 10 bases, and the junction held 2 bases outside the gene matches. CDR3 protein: CSAREQGVYTF. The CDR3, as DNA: TGCAGTGCTAGAGAGCAGGGGGTCTACACCTTC.

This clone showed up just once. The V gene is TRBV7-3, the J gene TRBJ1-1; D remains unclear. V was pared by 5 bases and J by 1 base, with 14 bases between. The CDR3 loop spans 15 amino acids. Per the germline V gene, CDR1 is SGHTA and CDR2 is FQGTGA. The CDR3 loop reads CASSTLSPTNTEAFF. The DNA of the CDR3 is TGTGCCAGCAGCACCCTGAGTCCTACGAACACTGAAGCTTTCTTT. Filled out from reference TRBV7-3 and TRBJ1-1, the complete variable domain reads GAGVSQTPSNKVTEKGKYVELRCDPISGHTALYWYRQSLGQGPEFLIYFQGTGAADDSGLPNDRFFAVRPEGSVSTLKIQRTERGDSAVYLCASSTLSPTNTEAFFGQGTRLTVV.

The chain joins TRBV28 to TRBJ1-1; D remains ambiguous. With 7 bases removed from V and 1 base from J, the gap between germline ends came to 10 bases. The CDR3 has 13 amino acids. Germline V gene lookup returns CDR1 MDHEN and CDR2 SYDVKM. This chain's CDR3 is CASTSHTNTEAFF. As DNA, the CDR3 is TGTGCCAGCACCTCCCACACGAACACTGAAGCTTTCTTT.

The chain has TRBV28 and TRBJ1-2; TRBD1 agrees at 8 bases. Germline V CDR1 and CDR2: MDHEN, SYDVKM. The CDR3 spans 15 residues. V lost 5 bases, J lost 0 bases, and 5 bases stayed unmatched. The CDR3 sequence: CASSEGTGANYGYTF. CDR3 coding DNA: TGTGCCAGCAGTGAAGGGACAGGAGCTAACTATGGCTACACCTTC.

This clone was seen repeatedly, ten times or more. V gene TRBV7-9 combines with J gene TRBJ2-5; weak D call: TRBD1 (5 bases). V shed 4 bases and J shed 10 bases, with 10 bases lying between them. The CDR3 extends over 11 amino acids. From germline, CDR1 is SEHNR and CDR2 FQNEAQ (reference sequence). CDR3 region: CASSSEGDQYF. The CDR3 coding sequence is TGTGCCAGCAGCTCAGAAGGGGACCAGTACTTC.

Here the CDR3 DNA reads TGTGCCAGCAGGACGGGACAGTTGAACACTGAAGCTTTCTTT. Its translation is CASRTGQLNTEAFF. V gene TRBV5-4 combines with J gene TRBJ1-1; 7 bases line up with TRBD1. The CDR3 length is 14 residues. Looked up from germline, CDR1 is SGHNT and CDR2 is YYREEE (reference sequence). Trimming cost V 5 bases and J 0 bases; bases outside gene matches: 4.

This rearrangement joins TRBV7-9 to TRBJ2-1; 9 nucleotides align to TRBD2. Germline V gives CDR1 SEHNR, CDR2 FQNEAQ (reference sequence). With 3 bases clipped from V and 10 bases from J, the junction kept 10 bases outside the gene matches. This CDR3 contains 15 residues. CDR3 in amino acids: CASSFLAGRWGEQFF. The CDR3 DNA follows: TGTGCCAGCAGCTTCCTAGCGGGACGGTGGGGGGAGCAGTTCTTC.

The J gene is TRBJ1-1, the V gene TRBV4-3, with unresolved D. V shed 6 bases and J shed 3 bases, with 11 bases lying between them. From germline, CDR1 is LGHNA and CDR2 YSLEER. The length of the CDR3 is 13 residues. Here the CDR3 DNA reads TGCGCCAGCAGTTACGGTGCGGACACTGAAGCTTTCTTT. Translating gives CASSYGADTEAFF.

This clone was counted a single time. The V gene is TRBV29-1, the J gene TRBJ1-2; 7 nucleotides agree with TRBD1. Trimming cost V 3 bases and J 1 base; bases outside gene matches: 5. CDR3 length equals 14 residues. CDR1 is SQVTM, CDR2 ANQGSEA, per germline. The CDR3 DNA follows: TGCAGCGTTGACAGGGGACAGCTTAACTATGGCTACACCTTC. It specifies CSVDRGQLNYGYTF.

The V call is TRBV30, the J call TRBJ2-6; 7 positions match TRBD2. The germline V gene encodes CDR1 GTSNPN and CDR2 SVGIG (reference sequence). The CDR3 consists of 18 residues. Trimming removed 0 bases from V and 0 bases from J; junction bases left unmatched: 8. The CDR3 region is CAWSVIAGDYSGANVLTF. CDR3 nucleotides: TGTGCCTGGAGTGTAATAGCGGGTGACTACTCTGGGGCCAACGTCCTGACTTTC. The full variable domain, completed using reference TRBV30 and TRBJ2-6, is SQTIHQWPATLVQPVGSPLSLECTVEGTSNPNLYWYRQAAGRGLQLLFYSVGIGQISSEVPQNLSASRPQDRQFILSSKKLLLSDSGFYLCAWSVIAGDYSGANVLTFGAGSRLTVL.

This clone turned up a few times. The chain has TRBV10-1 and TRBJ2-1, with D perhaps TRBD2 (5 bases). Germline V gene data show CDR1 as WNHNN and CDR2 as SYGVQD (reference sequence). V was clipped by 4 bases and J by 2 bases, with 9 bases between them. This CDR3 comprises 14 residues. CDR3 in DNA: TGCGCCAGCAGTGGGGGTAGCGCCTACAATGAGCAGTTCTTC. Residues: CASSGGSAYNEQFF.

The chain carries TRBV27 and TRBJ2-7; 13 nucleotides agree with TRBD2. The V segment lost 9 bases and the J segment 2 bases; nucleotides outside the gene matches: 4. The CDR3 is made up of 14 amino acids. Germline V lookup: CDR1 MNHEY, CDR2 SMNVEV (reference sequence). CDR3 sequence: CASRTSGSPYEQYF. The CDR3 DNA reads TGTGCCAGTCGGACTAGCGGGAGTCCCTACGAGCAGTACTTC.